This T cell receptor beta chain was identified in a study of Ad26.COV2.S vaccination and SARS-CoV-2 variants. Study-wide background: Enrollment placed the donor in the COV1001 Ad26.COV2.S trial arm. Broader study findings: Researchers cautioned that TCR breadth and depth analyses may have underestimated total T cell responses. Non-spike TCR breadth was similar in vaccine and placebo recipients.

Only in-frame clones appear in the TCRdb table, and some are missing; sequencing was by immunoSEQ multiplex PCR. The table lists some 270,000 clones, roughly 87% of them singletons. Described treatment: some 20 received Ad26.COV2.S at low or high dose, single or two shots; about 5 received placebo; per-sample allocation not given. Collection of the samples took place on day 63 after the first injection of vaccine or placebo. With respect to this clone: Its antigen is still unknown.

The CDR3 loop spans 11 amino acids. The germline CDR1 and CDR2 sequences are WNHNN and SYGVQD (reference sequence). Trimming shortened V by 10 bases and J by 5 bases, and 12 bases separated the two germline ends. The source material was peripheral blood, sampled in a trial of Ad26.COV2.S vaccine versus placebo. The clonotype comes from a person between 18 and 65 years old who received the Ad26.COV2.S COVID-19 vaccine or a placebo. The chain joins TRBV10-1 to TRBJ2-7; D remains unclear. CDR3 sequence: CAILNSHEQYF. DNA of the CDR3: TGCGCCATCCTGAACAGCCACGAGCAGTACTTC.